What follows are 10 T cell receptor beta chains derived from one specimen sequenced in a study of OX40 agonist ivuxolimab in advanced cancers. Measured with immunoSEQ multiplex PCR; TCRdb has only the in-frame clones, and not every one. The table lists approximately 62,000 clones, 88% of them singletons. The sample here was CD4+ or CD8+ T cells sorted from blood, taken in a trial of the OX40 agonist ivuxolimab. These receptors were taken from an adult with an advanced solid tumor such as melanoma, head and neck, liver or kidney cancer.

The chain links TRBV6-6 to TRBJ2-7; 9 bases match TRBD1. The CDR3 is made up of 15 amino acids. The V gene end was trimmed by 4 bases and the J gene end by 0 bases; junction bases not matched to a gene: 4. Germline lookup yields CDR1 MNHNY and CDR2 SVGAGI (reference sequence). CDR3 protein: CASSSEQGASYEQYF. CDR3 nucleotide sequence: TGTGCCAGCAGTTCGGAACAGGGGGCCTCCTACGAGCAGTACTTC.

This chain connects TRBV18 to TRBJ1-1; 7 bases align to TRBD1. Trimming cost V 3 bases and J 1 base; bases outside gene matches: 5. Per the germline V gene, CDR1 is KGHSH and CDR2 is LQKENI. CDR3 size: 15 residues. CDR3 loop: CASSPTAGGNTEAFF. The CDR3 coding sequence is TGTGCCAGCTCACCGACCGCAGGGGGGAACACTGAAGCTTTCTTT.

This clone appeared a few times. The chain links TRBV7-9 to TRBJ1-1; a possible D gene is TRBD1 (6 bases). CDR1 is SEHNR, CDR2 FQNEAQ, per germline (reference sequence). V was cut by 1 base and J by 0 bases, with 12 bases left in between. This CDR3 has 16 amino acids. CDR3 region: CASSLGGPGVNTEAFF. CDR3 bases: TGTGCCAGCAGCTTAGGGGGTCCAGGGGTGAACACTGAAGCTTTCTTT.

The DNA for the CDR3 is TGTGCCATCAGTGACCGGACAGAAGCGAGTTTAAACACCATATATTTT. Amino acid sequence: CAISDRTEASLNTIYF. V and J are TRBV10-3 and TRBJ1-3, with D tentatively TRBD1 (6 bases). The germline V gene has CDR1 ENHRY and CDR2 SYGVKD. V lost 3 bases, J lost 6 bases, and 18 bases lay in between. The CDR3 runs to 16 residues.

The chain carries TRBV1 and TRBJ2-7; the D call in the table, TRBD2, was not verified against the DNA. TRBV1 is recorded as a pseudogene. This CDR3 is 17 amino acids long. The CDR3, as DNA: TGCACCAGCACCCTCTTCCCCCCCCTACTTTACTCCTACGAGCAGTACTTC. Its protein is CTSTLFPPLLYSYEQYF.

The chain uses TRBV5-1 and TRBJ2-1; TRBD2 matches at 8 bases. Germline V gene data show CDR1 as SGHRS and CDR2 as YFSETQ. J gave up 2 bases and V 4 bases, and 8 bases lay outside the gene matches. The CDR3 loop spans 16 amino acids. CDR3 DNA sequence: TGCGCCAGCAGCGCAAGCGGGAGAGCGACCTACAATGAGCAGTTCTTC. Its protein is CASSASGRATYNEQFF.

This chain links TRBV6-1 with TRBJ2-7; D may be TRBD1 or TRBD2 (5 bases each). With 6 bases removed from V and 3 bases from J, the gap between germline ends came to 12 bases. This CDR3 comprises 13 residues. The germline V gene encodes CDR1 MNHNS and CDR2 SASEGT. This chain's CDR3 is CASRPGTDYEQYF. In DNA form, the CDR3 reads TGTGCCAGCAGACCCGGGACGGACTACGAGCAGTACTTC.

The chain employs TRBV6-5 and TRBJ2-7; TRBD2 might be the D (6 bases). The CDR3 consists of 15 residues. Trimming stripped 9 bases from V and 0 bases from J, with 18 bases between. Germline V lookup: CDR1 MNHEY, CDR2 SVGAGI. The CDR3 DNA reads as TGTGCCAGTGGGCGGGAATCTGCAAGCTCCTACGAGCAGTACTTC. The encoded protein is CASGRESASSYEQYF.

This clone is a singleton in its sample. The chain uses TRBV30 and TRBJ1-1; D is unresolved. Trimming took 4 bases from V and 4 from J, leaving 7 bases between them. Germline CDR1 and CDR2: GTSNPN and SVGIG (reference sequence). This CDR3 contains 11 residues. DNA of the CDR3: TGTGCCTGGAACCGTGGCACTGAAGCTTTCTTT. Its translation is CAWNRGTEAFF.

This sequence joins TRBV10-3 and TRBJ2-2, with 8 positions matching TRBD2. The CDR3 runs to 14 residues. Per germline, CDR1 ENHRY and CDR2 SYGVKD. J lost 4 bases, V lost 5 bases, and 3 bases had no gene match. CDR3 nucleotide sequence: TGTGCCATCAGTAGCGGGGGTGGCACCGGGGAGCTGTTTTTT. Its translation is CAISSGGGTGELFF.